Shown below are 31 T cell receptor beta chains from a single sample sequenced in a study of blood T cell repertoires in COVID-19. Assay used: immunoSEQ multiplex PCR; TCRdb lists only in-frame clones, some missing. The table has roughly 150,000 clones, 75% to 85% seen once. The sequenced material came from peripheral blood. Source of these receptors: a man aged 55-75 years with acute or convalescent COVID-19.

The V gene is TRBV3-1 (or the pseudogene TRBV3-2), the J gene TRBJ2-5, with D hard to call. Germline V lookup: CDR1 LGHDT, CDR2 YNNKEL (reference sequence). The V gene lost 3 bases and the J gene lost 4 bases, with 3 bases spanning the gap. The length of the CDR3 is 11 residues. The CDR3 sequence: CASSHLETQYF. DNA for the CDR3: TGTGCCAGCAGCCACCTAGAGACCCAGTACTTC.

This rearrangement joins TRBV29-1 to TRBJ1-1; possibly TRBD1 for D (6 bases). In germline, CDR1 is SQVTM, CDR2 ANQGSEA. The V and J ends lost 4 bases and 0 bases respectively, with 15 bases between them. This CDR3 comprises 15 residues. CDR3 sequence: CSVVGTGRMNTEAFF. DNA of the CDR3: TGCAGCGTTGTTGGAACAGGGCGGATGAACACTGAAGCTTTCTTT.

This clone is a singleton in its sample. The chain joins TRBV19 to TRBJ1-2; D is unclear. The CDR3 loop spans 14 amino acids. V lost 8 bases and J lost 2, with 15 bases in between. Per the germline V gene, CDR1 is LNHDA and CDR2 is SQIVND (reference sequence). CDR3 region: CASGPQDPNYGYTF. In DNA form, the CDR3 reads TGTGCCAGTGGCCCCCAGGATCCAAACTATGGCTACACCTTC. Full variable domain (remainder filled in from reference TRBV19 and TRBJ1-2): DGGITQSPKYLFRKEGQNVTLSCEQNLNHDAMYWYRQDPGQGLRLIYYSQIVNDFQKGDIAEGYSVSREKKESFPLTVTSAQKNPTAFYLCASGPQDPNYGYTFGSGTRLTVV.

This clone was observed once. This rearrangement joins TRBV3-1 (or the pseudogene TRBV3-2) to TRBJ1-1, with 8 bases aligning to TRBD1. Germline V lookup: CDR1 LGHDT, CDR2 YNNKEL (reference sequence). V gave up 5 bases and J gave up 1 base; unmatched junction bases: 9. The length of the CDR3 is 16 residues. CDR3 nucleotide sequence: TGTGCCAGCAGCTTGCGACAGGGGAGAGGGAACACTGAAGCTTTCTTT. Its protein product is CASSLRQGRGNTEAFF.

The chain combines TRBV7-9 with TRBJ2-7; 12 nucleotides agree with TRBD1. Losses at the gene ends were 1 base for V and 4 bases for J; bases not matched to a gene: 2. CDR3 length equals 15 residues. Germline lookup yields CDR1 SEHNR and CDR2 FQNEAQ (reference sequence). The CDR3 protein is CASSLGDRGLYEQYF. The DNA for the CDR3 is TGTGCCAGCAGCTTAGGGGACAGGGGGCTATACGAGCAGTACTTC.

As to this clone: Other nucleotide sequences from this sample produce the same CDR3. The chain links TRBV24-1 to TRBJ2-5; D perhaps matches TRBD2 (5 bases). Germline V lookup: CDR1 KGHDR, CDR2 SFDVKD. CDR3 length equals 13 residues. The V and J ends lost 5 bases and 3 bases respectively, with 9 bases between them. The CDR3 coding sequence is TGTGCCACCAGTGTCCCCGGGGAAGAGACCCAGTACTTC. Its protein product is CATSVPGEETQYF.

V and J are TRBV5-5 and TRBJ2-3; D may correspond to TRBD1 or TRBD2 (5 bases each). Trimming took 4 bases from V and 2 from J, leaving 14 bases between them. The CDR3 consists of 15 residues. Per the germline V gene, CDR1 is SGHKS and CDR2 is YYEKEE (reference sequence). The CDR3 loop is CASSLGRSFTDTQYF. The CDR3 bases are TGTGCCAGCAGCCTGGGACGTAGCTTCACAGATACGCAGTATTTT.

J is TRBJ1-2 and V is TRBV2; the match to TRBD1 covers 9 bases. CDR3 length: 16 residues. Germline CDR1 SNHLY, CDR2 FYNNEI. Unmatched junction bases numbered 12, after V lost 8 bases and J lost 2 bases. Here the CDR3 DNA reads TGTGCCAGCGCTGACACACAGGGGGCGCGGAACTATGGCTACACCTTC. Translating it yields CASADTQGARNYGYTF.

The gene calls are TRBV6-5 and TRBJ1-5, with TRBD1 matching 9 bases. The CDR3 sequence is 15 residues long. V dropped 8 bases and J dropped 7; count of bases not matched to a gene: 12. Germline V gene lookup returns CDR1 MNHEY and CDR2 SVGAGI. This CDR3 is CASSPGQGNWQPQHF. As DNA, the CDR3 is TGTGCCAGCTCACCCGGACAGGGGAATTGGCAGCCCCAGCATTTT.

The CDR3 sequence: CASNQGGQPQHF. The CDR3 DNA follows: TGTGCCAGTAACCAGGGAGGACAGCCCCAGCATTTT. The chain joins TRBV19 to TRBJ1-5; a weak D match, TRBD1 (5 bases). CDR1 and CDR2 (germline): LNHDA, SQIVND (reference sequence). The V and J ends lost 7 bases and 7 bases respectively, with 11 bases between them. This CDR3 region has 12 residues. Complete variable domain (other parts from reference TRBV19 and TRBJ1-5): DGGITQSPKYLFRKEGQNVTLSCEQNLNHDAMYWYRQDPGQGLRLIYYSQIVNDFQKGDIAEGYSVSREKKESFPLTVTSAQKNPTAFYLCASNQGGQPQHFGDGTRLSIL.

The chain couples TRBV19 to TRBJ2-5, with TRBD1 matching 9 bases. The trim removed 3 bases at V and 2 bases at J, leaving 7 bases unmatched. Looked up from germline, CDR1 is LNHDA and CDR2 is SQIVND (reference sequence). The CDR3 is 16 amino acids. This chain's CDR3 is CASSIRGTGLQETQYF. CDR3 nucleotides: TGTGCCAGTAGTATCCGGGGGACAGGGCTTCAAGAGACCCAGTACTTC.

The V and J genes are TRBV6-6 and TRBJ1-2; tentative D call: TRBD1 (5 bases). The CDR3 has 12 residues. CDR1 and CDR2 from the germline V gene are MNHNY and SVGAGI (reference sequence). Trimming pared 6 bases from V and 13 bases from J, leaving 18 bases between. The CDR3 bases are TGTGCCAGCAGCGGAGGGGAGAGACCCCCCACCTTC. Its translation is CASSGGERPPTF.

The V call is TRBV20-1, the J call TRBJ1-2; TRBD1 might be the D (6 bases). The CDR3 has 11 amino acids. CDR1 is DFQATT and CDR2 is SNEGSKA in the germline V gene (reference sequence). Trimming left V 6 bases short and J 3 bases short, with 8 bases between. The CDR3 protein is CSAWTDYGYTF. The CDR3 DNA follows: TGCAGTGCATGGACAGACTATGGCTACACCTTC.

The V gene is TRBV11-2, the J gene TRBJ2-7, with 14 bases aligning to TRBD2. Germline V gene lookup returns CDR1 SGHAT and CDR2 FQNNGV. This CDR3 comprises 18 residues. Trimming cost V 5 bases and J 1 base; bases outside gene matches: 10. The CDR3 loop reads CASSLPGLAGDWSYEQYF. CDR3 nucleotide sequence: TGTGCCAGCAGCCTACCGGGACTAGCGGGAGATTGGTCCTACGAGCAGTACTTC.

The CDR3 coding sequence is TGCGCCAGCAGCATCACGGGGGGCGAAGATACGCAGTATTTT. This sequence encodes CASSITGGEDTQYF. The rearrangement links TRBV5-1 to TRBJ2-3; D may be TRBD2 (7 bases). Looked up from germline, CDR1 is SGHRS and CDR2 is YFSETQ. The CDR3 is 14 amino acids. V lost 4 bases and J lost 5, with 14 bases in between.

The CDR3: CASSYSMGAYTDTQYF. The CDR3, as DNA: TGTGCCAGCAGTTACTCGATGGGGGCTTACACAGATACGCAGTATTTT. V usage is TRBV6-2 or TRBV6-3 and J usage is TRBJ2-3, with D tentatively TRBD1 (6 bases). The CDR3 spans 16 residues. The V end was cut by 0 bases, the J end by 2 bases, with 12 bases between. Germline CDR1 and CDR2: MNHEY and SVGEGT.

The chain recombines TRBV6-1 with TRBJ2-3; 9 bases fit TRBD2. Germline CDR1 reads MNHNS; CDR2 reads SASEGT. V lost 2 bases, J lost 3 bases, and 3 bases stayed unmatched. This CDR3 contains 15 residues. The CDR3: CASSESSGVTDTQYF. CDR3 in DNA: TGTGCCAGCAGTGAATCTAGCGGGGTGACAGATACGCAGTATTTT.

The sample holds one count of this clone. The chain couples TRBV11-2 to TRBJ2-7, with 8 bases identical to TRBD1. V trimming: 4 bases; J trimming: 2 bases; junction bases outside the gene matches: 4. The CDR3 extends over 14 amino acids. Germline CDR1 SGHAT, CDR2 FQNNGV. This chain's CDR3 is CASSSETGAYEQYF. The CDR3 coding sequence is TGTGCCAGCAGCTCCGAGACAGGGGCCTACGAGCAGTACTTC.

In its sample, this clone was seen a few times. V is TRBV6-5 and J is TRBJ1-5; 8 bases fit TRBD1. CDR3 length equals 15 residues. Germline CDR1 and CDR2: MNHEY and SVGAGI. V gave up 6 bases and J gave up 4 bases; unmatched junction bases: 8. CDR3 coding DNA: TGTGCCAGCAGGTTCGACAGGGGCGAGAATCAGCCCCAGCATTTT. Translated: CASRFDRGENQPQHF.

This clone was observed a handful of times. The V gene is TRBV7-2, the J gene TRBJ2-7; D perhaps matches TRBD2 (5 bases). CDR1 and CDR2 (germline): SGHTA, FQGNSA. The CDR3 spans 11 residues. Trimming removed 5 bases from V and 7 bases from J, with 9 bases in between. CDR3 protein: CASSTRREQYF. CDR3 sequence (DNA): TGTGCCAGCAGCACCCGGAGGGAGCAGTACTTC.

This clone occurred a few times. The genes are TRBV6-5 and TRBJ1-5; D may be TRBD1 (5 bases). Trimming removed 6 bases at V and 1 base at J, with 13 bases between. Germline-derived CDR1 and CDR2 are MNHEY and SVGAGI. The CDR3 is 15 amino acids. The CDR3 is CASRTQGWSNQPQHF. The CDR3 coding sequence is TGTGCCAGCAGAACTCAGGGTTGGAGCAATCAGCCCCAGCATTTT.

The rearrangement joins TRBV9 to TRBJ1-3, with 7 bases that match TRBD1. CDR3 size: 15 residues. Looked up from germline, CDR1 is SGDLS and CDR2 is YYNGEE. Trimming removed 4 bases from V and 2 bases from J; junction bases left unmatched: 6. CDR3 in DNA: TGTGCCAGCAGCCCCCAGGGACAGCCTGGAAACACCATATATTTT. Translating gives CASSPQGQPGNTIYF. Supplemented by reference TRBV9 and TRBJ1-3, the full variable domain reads DSGVTQTPKHLITATGQRVTLRCSPRSGDLSVYWYQQSLDQGLQFLIQYYNGEERAKGNILERFSAQQFPDLHSELNLSSLELGDSALYFCASSPQGQPGNTIYFGEGSWLTVV.

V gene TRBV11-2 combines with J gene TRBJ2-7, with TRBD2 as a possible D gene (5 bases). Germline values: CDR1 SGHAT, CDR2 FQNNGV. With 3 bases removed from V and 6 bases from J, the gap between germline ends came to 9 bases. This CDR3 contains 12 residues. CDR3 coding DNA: TGTGCCAGCAGCTTGAGCGGTGCCGAGCAGTACTTC. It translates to CASSLSGAEQYF. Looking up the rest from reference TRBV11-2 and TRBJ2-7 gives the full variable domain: EAGVAQSPRYKIIEKRQSVAFWCNPISGHATLYWYQQILGQGPKLLIQFQNNGVVDDSQLPKDRFSAERLKGVDSTLKIQPAKLEDSAVYLCASSLSGAEQYFGPGTRLTVT.

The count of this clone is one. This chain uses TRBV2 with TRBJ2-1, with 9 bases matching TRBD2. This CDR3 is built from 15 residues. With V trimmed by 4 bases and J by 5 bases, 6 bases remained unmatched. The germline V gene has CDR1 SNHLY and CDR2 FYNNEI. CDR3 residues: CASSGSSGANNEQFF. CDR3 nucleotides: TGTGCCAGCAGTGGTTCTAGCGGGGCAAACAATGAGCAGTTCTTC.

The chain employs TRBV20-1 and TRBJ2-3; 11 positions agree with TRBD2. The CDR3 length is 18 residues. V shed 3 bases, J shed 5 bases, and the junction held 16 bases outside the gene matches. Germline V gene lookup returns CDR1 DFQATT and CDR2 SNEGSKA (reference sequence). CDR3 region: CSASVAGGLSSSGDTQYF. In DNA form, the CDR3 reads TGCAGTGCTAGTGTAGCGGGAGGGCTTTCGTCAAGTGGAGATACGCAGTATTTT.

The CDR3 here is CASSTTRMNEKLFF. The CDR3 DNA reads TGTGCCAGCTCAACGACACGGATGAATGAAAAACTGTTTTTT. V usage is TRBV18 and J usage is TRBJ1-4; D not resolved. The CDR3 totals 14 residues. Germline V gives CDR1 KGHSH, CDR2 LQKENI. V shed 5 bases and J shed 5 bases, with 12 bases lying between them.

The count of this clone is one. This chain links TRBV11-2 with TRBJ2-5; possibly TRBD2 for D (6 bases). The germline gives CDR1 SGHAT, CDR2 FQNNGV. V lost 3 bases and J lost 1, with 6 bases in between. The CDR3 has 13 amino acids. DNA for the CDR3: TGTGCCAGCAGCTTGGGGGGCCAAGAGACCCAGTACTTC. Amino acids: CASSLGGQETQYF.

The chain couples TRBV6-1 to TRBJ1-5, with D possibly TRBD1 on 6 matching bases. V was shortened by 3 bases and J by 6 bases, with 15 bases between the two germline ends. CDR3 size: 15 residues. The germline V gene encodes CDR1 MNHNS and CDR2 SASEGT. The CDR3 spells CASSDNRVGGQPQHF. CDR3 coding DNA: TGTGCCAGCAGTGATAACAGGGTCGGAGGTCAGCCCCAGCATTTT.

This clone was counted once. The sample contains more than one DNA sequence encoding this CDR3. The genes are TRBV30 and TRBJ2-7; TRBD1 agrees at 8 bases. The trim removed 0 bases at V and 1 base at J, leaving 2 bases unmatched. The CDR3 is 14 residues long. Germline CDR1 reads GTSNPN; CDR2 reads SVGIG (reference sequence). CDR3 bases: TGTGCCTGGAGTGTGCAGGGGGCGTCCTACGAGCAGTACTTC. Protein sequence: CAWSVQGASYEQYF.

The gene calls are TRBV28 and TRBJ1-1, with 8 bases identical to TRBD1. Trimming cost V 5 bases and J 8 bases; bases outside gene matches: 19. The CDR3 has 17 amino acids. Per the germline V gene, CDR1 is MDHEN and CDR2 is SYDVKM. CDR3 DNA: TGTGCCAGCAGTCCCCCGGACAGGGCAGGAAGGGCGGGAGAAGCTTTCTTT. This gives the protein CASSPPDRAGRAGEAFF.

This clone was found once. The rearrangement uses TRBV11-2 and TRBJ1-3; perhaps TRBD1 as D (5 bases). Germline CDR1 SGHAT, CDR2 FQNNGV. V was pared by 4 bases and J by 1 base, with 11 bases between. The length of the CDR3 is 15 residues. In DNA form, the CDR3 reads TGTGCCAGCAGCTCTACAGGATGGTCTGGAAACACCATATATTTT. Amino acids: CASSSTGWSGNTIYF.